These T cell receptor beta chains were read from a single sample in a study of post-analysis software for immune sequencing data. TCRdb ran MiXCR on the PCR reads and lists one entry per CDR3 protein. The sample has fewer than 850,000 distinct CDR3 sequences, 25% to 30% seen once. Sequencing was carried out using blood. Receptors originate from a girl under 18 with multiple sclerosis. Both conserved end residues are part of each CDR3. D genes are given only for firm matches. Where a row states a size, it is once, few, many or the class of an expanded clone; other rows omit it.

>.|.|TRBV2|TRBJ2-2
TGTGCCAGCAGCGAGACCCTGGACAACACCGGGGAGCTGTTTTTT
CASSETLDNTGELFF
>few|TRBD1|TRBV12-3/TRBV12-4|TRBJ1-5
TGTGCCAGCAGTCCCTGGACAGGGCTTACCAATCAGCCCCAGCATTTT
CASSPWTGLTNQPQHF
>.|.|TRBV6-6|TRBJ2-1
TGTGCCAGCAGTTACGTCCAATTGGAGACCCAGTTCTTC
CASSYVQLETQFF
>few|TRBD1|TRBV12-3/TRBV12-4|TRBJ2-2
TGTGCCAGCAGTTTACAGGGGGCCACCGGGGAGCTGTTTTTT
CASSLQGATGELFF
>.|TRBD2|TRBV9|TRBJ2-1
TGTGCCAGCAGCGTAGCAGCGGGAGGATGGGGTGAGCAGTTCTTC
CASSVAAGGWGEQFF
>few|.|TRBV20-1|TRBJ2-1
TGCAGTGCTAGTCTCTCGACACCGGGCCACAATGAGCAGTTCTTC
CSASLSTPGHNEQFF
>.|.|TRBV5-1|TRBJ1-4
TGCGCCAGCAGCTTGGCCATGAGAGCAACTAATGAAAAACTGTTTTTT
CASSLAMRATNEKLFF
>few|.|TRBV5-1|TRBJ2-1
TGCGCCAGCAGCCCCGATCTCGCCGAGCAGTTCTTC
CASSPDLAEQFF
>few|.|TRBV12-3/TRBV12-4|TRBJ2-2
TGTGCCAGCAGCGAACACCTTTCGGGGACCGGGGAGCTGTTTTTT
CASSEHLSGTGELFF
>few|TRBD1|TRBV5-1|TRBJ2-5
TGCGCCAGCAGCGGGGGGACAGGGCAGGAGACCCAGTACTTC
CASSGGTGQETQYF
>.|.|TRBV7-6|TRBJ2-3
TGTGCCAGCAGCTTAGCGGTGCGGTCTAGCACAGATACGCAGTATTTT
CASSLAVRSSTDTQYF
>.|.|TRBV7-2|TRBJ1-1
TGTGCCAGCAGTAGGGGTGTTTCTATTGAAGCTTTCTTT
CASSRGVSIEAFF
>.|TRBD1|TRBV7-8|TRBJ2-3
TGTGCCAGCAGCTCCGGGACAGGGGGCACGAATACGCAGTATTTT
CASSSGTGGTNTQYF
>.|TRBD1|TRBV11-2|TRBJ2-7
TGTGCCAGCAGCGTAGACAGGGGCAGGACCTACGAGCAGTACTTC
CASSVDRGRTYEQYF
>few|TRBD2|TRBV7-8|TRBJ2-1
TGTGCCAGCAGCGAACAAGTTGGGGGGGGGACCTACAATGAGCAGTTCTTC
CASSEQVGGGTYNEQFF
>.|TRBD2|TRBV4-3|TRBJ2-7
TGCGCCAGCAGCCAAGAGACTAGCGGGGAGAGCTCCTACAATGAGCAGTACTTC
CASSQETSGESSYNEQYF
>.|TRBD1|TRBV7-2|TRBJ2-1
TGTGCCAGCAGCTTAGTGGGACAGCATTTAGATGAGCAGTTCTTC
CASSLVGQHLDEQFF
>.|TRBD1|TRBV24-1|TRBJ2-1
TGTGCCACCAGTGATACCCAGGGGGCGCGTAACAATGAGCAGTTCTTC
CATSDTQGARNNEQFF
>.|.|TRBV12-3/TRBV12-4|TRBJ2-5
TGTGCCAGCAGTTTAGTAGTTGAGCAAGAGACCCAGTACTTC
CASSLVVEQETQYF
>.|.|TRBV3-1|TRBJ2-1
TGTGCCAGCAGCCTCACGACTCGTGAGCAGTTCTTC
CASSLTTREQFF
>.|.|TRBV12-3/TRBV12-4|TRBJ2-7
TGTGCCAGCAGTCCGGGACATGGGAGATACGAGCAGTACTTC
CASSPGHGRYEQYF
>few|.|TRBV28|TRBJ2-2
TGTGCCAGCACTCGACAGGGGCTAGCGGCGAACACCGGGGAGCTGTTTTTT
CASTRQGLAANTGELFF
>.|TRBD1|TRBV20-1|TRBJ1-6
TGCAGTGCTAGAGGTCGGACAGGGCCCGATTCACCCCTCCACTTT
CSARGRTGPDSPLHF
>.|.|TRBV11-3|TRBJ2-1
TGTGCCAGCAACTTAGATTTGGCGGGGGAGCAGTTCTTC
CASNLDLAGEQFF
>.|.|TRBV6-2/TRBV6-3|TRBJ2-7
TGTGCCAGCAGTTACTCGATGGCAGCTGGGGAGCAGTACTTC
CASSYSMAAGEQYF
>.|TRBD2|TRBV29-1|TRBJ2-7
TGCAGCGTTGTGGGGATGAGGCGGAGGACTAGCGGGGGAGCCTACGAGCAGTACTTC
CSVVGMRRRTSGGAYEQYF
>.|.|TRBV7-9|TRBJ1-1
TGTGCCAGCAGCTTAGCGTCCACGAGCTGGGGAACGAACGGAGGCACTGAAGCTTTCTTT
CASSLASTSWGTNGGTEAFF
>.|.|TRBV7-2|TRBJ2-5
TGTGCCAGCAGCTTCCAGGGTCTTGGAGGGGGGACCCAGTACTTC
CASSFQGLGGGTQYF
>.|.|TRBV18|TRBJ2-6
TGTGCCAGCTCACCCTCCTTCGGCTCTGGGGCCAACGTCCTGACTTTC
CASSPSFGSGANVLTF
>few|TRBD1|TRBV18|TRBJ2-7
TGTGCCAGCTCACCACTCATAGGACAGGGCCTACTTGGGAACGAGCAGTACTTC
CASSPLIGQGLLGNEQYF
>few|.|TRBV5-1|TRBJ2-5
TGCGCCAGCAGCTTTGATCCGCGTCTGGAGACCCAGTACTTC
CASSFDPRLETQYF
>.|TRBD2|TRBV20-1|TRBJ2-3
TGCAGTGCTCACGGACTAGCGGGAGGGACTAGCACAGATACGCAGTATTTT
CSAHGLAGGTSTDTQYF